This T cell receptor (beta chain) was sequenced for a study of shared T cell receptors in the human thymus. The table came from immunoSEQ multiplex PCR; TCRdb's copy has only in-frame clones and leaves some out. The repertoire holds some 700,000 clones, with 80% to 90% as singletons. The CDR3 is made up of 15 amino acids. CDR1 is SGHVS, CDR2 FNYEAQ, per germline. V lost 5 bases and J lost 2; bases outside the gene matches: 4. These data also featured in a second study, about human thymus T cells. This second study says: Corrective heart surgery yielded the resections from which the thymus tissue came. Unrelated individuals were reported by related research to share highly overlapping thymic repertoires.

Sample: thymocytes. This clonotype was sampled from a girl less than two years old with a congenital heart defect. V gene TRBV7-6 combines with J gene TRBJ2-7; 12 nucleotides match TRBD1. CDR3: CASSRWDRGPYEQYF. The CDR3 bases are TGTGCCAGCAGCAGATGGGACAGGGGGCCCTACGAGCAGTACTTC.